These 16 T cell receptor beta chains were sequenced from one sample in a study of T cells after posttransplantation cyclophosphamide. Sequencing used immunoSEQ multiplex PCR; TCRdb keeps in-frame clones, though not all of them. This sample has 17,000 or so clones; over 60% occur once, and the top ten carry around 30%. Cyclophosphamide on days +3 and +4 followed busulfan-fludarabine conditioning and a marrow graft. The sequences come from CD8+ T cells sorted from PBMCs, collected 1,800 to 2,000 days after a stem cell transplant with posttransplant cyclophosphamide. These receptors were collected from a female patient aged 35-55 years who received an allogeneic stem cell transplant from a related donor, was CMV-positive, and had no GVHD. Part of the T cells may come from the graft donor.

V usage is TRBV29-1 and J usage is TRBJ2-1; 9 nucleotides line up with TRBD1. The CDR3 has 12 residues. After removal of 7 bases from V and 6 bases from J, the junction contained 4 bases not matched to a gene. Germline assignment: CDR1 SQVTM and CDR2 ANQGSEA. This CDR3 is CSAPTGGNEQFF. The CDR3 bases are TGCAGCGCCCCGACAGGGGGCAATGAGCAGTTCTTC.

The rearrangement links TRBV27 to TRBJ1-5; 8 bases are shared with TRBD1. CDR1 is MNHEY and CDR2 is SMNVEV in the germline V gene (reference sequence). The CDR3 is made up of 14 amino acids. Unmatched junction bases numbered 7, after V lost 6 bases and J lost 6 bases. In nucleotides, the CDR3 is TGTGCCAGCAGCTCAACAGGGGGACGTCAGCCCCAGCATTTT. Protein sequence: CASSSTGGRQPQHF.

The chain links TRBV7-3 to TRBJ2-2; 8 positions match TRBD2. Unmatched junction bases numbered 5, after V lost 4 bases and J lost 1 base. CDR1 is SGHTA, CDR2 FQGTGA, per germline. The CDR3 extends over 16 amino acids. This CDR3 is CASSYSGGENTGELFF. The CDR3 DNA follows: TGTGCCAGCAGCTATTCCGGGGGGGAGAACACCGGGGAGCTGTTTTTT.

This clone occurred a few times. The chain links TRBV11-2 to TRBJ2-7; a possible D gene is TRBD2 (5 bases). CDR1 and CDR2 from the germline V gene are SGHAT and FQNNGV. The CDR3 covers 16 residues. Trimming pared 6 bases from V and 3 bases from J, leaving 21 bases between. The DNA for the CDR3 is TGTGCCAGCAGTGAAGCGCACACGGGGATAAACTACGAGCAGTACTTC. It specifies CASSEAHTGINYEQYF.

The chain carries TRBV11-2 and TRBJ2-7, with a weak D call TRBD1 (5 bases). Trimming took off 0 bases at V and 6 bases at J, with 9 bases between the two ends. This CDR3 is 13 amino acids long. Germline assignment: CDR1 SGHAT and CDR2 FQNNGV. CDR3: CASSLETETEQYF. As DNA, the CDR3 is TGTGCCAGCAGCTTAGAGACAGAGACCGAGCAGTACTTC.

V is TRBV7-9 and J is TRBJ2-7, with D uncertain. CDR3 length: 14 amino acids. CDR1 and CDR2 (germline): SEHNR, FQNEAQ (reference sequence). Trimming removed 1 base at V and 3 bases at J, with 10 bases between. In DNA form, the CDR3 reads TGTGCCAGCAGCTTAGGCGGCAAGGACTACGAGCAGTACTTC. Encoded protein: CASSLGGKDYEQYF. Together with reference TRBV7-9 and TRBJ2-7, the CDR3 gives the full variable domain: DTGVSQNPRHKITKRGQNVTFRCDPISEHNRLYWYRQTLGQGPEFLTYFQNEAQLEKSRLLSDRFSAERPKGSFSTLEIQRTEQGDSAMYLCASSLGGKDYEQYFGPGTRLTVT.

The chain recombines TRBV5-4 with TRBJ1-4; TRBD1 might be the D (5 bases). The CDR3 totals 14 residues. Germline values: CDR1 SGHNT, CDR2 YYREEE (reference sequence). The V gene lost 6 bases and the J gene lost 8 bases, with 17 bases spanning the gap. This chain's CDR3 is CASKSTGQGEKLFF. The CDR3 DNA reads as TGTGCCAGCAAATCGACTGGGCAGGGAGAAAAACTGTTTTTT.

The gene calls are TRBV5-1 and TRBJ2-2; 8 bases line up with TRBD1. CDR1 is SGHRS, CDR2 YFSETQ, per germline. The CDR3 spans 17 residues. V was pared by 0 bases and J by 4 bases, with 8 bases of the junction left unmatched. The CDR3 region is CASSLAPGTGVTGELFF. In DNA form, the CDR3 reads TGCGCCAGCAGCTTGGCCCCCGGGACAGGTGTCACCGGGGAGCTGTTTTTT.

The chain joins TRBV4-2 to TRBJ2-7; 10 bases map to TRBD1. CDR1 is LGHNA, CDR2 YNFKEQ, per germline. V shed 7 bases and J 2 bases; nucleotides not matched to a gene: 5. This CDR3 has 14 residues. CDR3 sequence reads: CASNLGQGAYEQYF. CDR3 DNA: TGTGCCAGCAACCTAGGACAGGGGGCCTACGAGCAGTACTTC.

This clone was seen just once. The CDR3 region is CASSSFSEKQGRGYEQYF. CDR3 nucleotides: TGTGCCAGCAGCTCCTTTTCCGAAAAACAGGGAAGGGGCTACGAGCAGTACTTC. V gene TRBV11-2 combines with J gene TRBJ2-7, with D perhaps TRBD1 (6 bases). Germline lookup yields CDR1 SGHAT and CDR2 FQNNGV. The CDR3 spans 18 residues. Trimming took off 4 bases at V and 3 bases at J, with 25 bases between the two ends.

CDR3 sequence (DNA): TGTGCCACCAGCAGAGACGGTCAGACTCGGGACTCGAGCTCTGGAAACACCATATATTTT. As protein: CATSRDGQTRDSSSGNTIYF. This chain joins TRBV15 and TRBJ1-3; TRBD1 is a possible D gene (5 bases). The germline CDR1 and CDR2 sequences are LNHNV and YYDKDF (reference sequence). The CDR3 covers 20 residues. Trimming pared 0 bases from V and 0 bases from J, leaving 21 bases between.

V and J are TRBV4-1 and TRBJ2-7, with a possible D match to TRBD1 (6 bases). V lost 3 bases and J 5 bases, leaving 11 bases between the germline ends. This CDR3 contains 13 residues. The germline V gene encodes CDR1 MGHRA and CDR2 YSYEKL. The CDR3 loop reads CASSHPQGNEQYF. In nucleotides, the CDR3 is TGCGCCAGCAGCCACCCACAGGGTAACGAGCAGTACTTC.

The gene calls are TRBV5-1 and TRBJ1-2; 12 positions match TRBD1. CDR1 SGHRS and CDR2 YFSETQ come from the germline V gene. With V trimmed by 0 bases and J by 5 bases, 5 bases remained unmatched. The CDR3 is 16 amino acids. The CDR3 region is CASSLAGGQGAYGYTF. In DNA, the CDR3 is TGCGCCAGCAGCTTGGCAGGGGGACAGGGGGCTTATGGCTACACCTTC.

The chain recombines TRBV5-1 with TRBJ1-4; D might be TRBD1 (6 bases). There are 15 residues in the CDR3. V was pared by 4 bases and J by 8 bases, with 18 bases between. CDR1 is SGHRS and CDR2 is YFSETQ in the germline V gene. The CDR3 protein is CASSDQGWVNEKLFF. The CDR3 nucleotides are TGCGCCAGCAGCGACCAGGGGTGGGTTAACGAAAAACTGTTTTTT.

This clone has just a few counts. V gene TRBV9 combines with J gene TRBJ1-1; no clear D. Germline CDR1 and CDR2: SGDLS and YYNGEE. The CDR3 is 13 amino acids. Deletions cut 1 base from V and 3 bases from J, with 7 bases between. The CDR3: CASSVFGDTEAFF. The CDR3 coding sequence is TGTGCCAGCAGCGTATTCGGGGACACTGAAGCTTTCTTT.

The chain recombines TRBV7-3 with TRBJ1-2, with a possible D match to TRBD1 (5 bases). V lost 0 bases and J 4 bases, leaving 18 bases between the germline ends. The CDR3 contains 17 residues. Germline CDR1 is SGHTA and CDR2 is FQGTGA. The CDR3 DNA follows: TGTGCCAGCAGCTTAACGTATGCGGAGGGACTCGTCTATGGCTACACCTTC. Encoded protein: CASSLTYAEGLVYGYTF.